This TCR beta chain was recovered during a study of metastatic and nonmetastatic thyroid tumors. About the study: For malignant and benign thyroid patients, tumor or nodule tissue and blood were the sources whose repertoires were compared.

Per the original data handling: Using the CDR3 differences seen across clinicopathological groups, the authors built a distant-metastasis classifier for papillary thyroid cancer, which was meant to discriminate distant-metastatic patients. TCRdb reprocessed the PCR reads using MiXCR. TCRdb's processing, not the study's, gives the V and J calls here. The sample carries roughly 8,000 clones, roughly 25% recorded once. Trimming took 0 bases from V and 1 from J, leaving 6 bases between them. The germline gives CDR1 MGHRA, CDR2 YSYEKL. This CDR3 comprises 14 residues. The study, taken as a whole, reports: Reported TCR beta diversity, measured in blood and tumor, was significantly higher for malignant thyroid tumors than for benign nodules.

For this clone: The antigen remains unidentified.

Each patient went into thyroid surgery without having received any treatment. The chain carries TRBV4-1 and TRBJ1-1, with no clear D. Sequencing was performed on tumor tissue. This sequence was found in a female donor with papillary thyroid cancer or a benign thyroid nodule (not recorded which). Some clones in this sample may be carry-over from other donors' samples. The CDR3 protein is CASSQDDRNTEAFF. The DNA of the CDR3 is TGCGCCAGCAGCCAAGATGATCGGAACACTGAAGCTTTCTTT.